Below, one T cell receptor beta chain is given with its context. The participants were between 18 and 89 years old and came from 20 to 30 US areas. Participant-reported clinical history was the basis for cohort assignment. Recovered participants had two consecutive negative NP/OP PCR tests, healthcare professional clearance, or symptom resolution. As originally analysed: Nucleated cell number was recorded as an estimate derived from reference gene primer amplification. Assay: immunoSEQ multiplex PCR; the TCRdb copy retains only in-frame clones and omits some. The DNA gave D and trimming, while V, J and clone size come from that table. The data contain a few hundred thousand clones, approximately 83% of them singletons. The entry originates in a study of blood T cell repertoires in COVID-19. CDR1 and CDR2 from the germline V gene are MDHEN and SYDVKM. The junction had 14 bases not matched to a gene; V was cut back by 5 bases and J by 5 bases. This CDR3 is built from 17 residues.

This clonotype originated in a woman between 50 and 59 years old who had recovered from COVID-19. Material for sequencing was PBMCs or T cells enriched from blood (not recorded which). The chain uses TRBV28 and TRBJ2-3; TRBD2 matches at 9 bases. The DNA of the CDR3 is TGTGCCAGCAGTCCCCCGCCAATTAGCGGGAGTGTAGATACGCAGTATTTT. It yields the protein CASSPPPISGSVDTQYF.